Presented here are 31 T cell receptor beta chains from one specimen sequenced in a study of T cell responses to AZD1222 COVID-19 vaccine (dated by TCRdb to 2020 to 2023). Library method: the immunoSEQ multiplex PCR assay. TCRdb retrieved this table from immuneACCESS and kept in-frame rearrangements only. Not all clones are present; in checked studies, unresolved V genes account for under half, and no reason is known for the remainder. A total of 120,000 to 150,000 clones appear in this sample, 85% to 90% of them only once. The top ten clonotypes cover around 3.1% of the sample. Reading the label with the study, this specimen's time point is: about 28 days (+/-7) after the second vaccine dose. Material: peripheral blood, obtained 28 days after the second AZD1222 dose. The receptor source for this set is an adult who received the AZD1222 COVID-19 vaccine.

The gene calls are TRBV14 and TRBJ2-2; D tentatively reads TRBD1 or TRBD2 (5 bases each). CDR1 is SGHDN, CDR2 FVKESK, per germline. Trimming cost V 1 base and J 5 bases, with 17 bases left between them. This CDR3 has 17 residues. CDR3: CASSQVGTRWGTGELFF. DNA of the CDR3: TGTGCCAGCAGCCAAGTGGGGACCAGGTGGGGTACCGGGGAGCTGTTTTTT.

The CDR3 nucleotides are TGTGCCAGCAGTTTAGCGGGCAGGGAGGTTGAAAAACTGTTTTTT. Translated, it gives CASSLAGREVEKLFF. This chain links TRBV28 with TRBJ1-4, with D possibly being TRBD1 (5 bases). This CDR3 spans 15 amino acids. CDR1 and CDR2 from the germline V gene are MDHEN and SYDVKM. Trimming took off 2 bases at V and 7 bases at J, with 14 bases between the two ends.

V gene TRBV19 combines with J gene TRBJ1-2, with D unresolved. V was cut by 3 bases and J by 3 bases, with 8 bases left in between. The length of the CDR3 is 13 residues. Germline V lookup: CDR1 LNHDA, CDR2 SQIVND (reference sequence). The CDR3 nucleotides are TGTGCCAGTAGTATGGGTGGATACTATGGCTACACCTTC. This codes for CASSMGGYYGYTF.

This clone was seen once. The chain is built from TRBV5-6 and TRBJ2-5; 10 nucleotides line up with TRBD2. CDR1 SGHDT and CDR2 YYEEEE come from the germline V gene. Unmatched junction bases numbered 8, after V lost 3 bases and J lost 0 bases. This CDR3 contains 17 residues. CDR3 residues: CASSYTSSGGYQETQYF. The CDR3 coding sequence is TGTGCCAGCAGCTACACTAGTAGCGGGGGGTACCAAGAGACCCAGTACTTC.

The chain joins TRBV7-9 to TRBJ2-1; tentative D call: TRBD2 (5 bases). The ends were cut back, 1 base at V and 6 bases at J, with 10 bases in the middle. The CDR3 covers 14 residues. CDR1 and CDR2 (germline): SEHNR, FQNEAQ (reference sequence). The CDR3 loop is CASSLEASSNEQFF. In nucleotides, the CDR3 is TGTGCCAGCAGCTTAGAAGCTAGCAGCAATGAGCAGTTCTTC.

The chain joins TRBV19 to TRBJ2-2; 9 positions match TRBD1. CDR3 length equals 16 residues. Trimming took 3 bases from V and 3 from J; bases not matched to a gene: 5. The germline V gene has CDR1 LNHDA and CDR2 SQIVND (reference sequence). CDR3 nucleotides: TGTGCCAGTAGTATGGGGACAGGGTACGACACCGGGGAGCTGTTTTTT. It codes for CASSMGTGYDTGELFF.

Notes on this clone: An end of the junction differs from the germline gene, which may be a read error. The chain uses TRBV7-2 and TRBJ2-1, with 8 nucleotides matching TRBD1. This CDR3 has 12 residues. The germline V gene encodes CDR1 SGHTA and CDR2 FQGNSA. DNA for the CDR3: TGTGCCAGCACCTCAGGGGGCGGAGGACGGCTCTTC. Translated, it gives CASTSGGGGRLF.

The CDR3 region is CARGWVYTF. The CDR3 DNA sequence: TGTGCCAGGGGCTGGGTCTACACCTTC. The chain recombines TRBV12-1 with TRBJ1-2; no check of the table's D call, TRBD1, against the DNA was made. TRBV12-1 is recorded as a pseudogene. CDR3 size: 9 residues.

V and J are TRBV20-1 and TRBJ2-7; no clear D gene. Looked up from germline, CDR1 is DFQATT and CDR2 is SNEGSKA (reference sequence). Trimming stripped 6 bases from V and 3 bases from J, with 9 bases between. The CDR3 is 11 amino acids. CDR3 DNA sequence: TGCAGTGCGTTTGGGGACTACGAGCAGTACTTC. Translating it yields CSAFGDYEQYF.

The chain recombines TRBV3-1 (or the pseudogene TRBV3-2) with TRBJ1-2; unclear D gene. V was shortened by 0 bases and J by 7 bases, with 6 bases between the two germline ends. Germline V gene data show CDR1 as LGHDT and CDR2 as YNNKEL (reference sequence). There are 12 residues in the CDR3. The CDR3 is CASSQDSGGYTF. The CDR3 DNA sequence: TGTGCCAGCAGCCAAGATTCGGGTGGCTACACCTTC.

CDR3 sequence: CASSYLTKQFF. Here the CDR3 DNA reads TGTGCCAGCAGTTACCTGACTAAGCAGTTCTTC. The chain is built from TRBV6-2 or TRBV6-3 and TRBJ2-1, with a tentative D call TRBD2 (5 bases). CDR3 length: 11 residues. V lost 2 bases, J lost 11 bases, and 7 bases lay in between. Germline V gene data show CDR1 as MNHEY and CDR2 as SVGEGT.

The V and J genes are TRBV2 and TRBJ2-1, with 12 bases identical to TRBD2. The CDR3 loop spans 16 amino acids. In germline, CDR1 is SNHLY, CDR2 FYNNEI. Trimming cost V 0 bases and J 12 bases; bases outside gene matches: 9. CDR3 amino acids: CASSEALQTSGGSQFF. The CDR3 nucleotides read TGTGCCAGCAGTGAAGCGCTTCAGACTAGCGGGGGTTCGCAGTTCTTC.

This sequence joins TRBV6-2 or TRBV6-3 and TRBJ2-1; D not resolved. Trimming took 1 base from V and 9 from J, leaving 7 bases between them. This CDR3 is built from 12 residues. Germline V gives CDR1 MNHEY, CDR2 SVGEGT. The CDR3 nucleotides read TGTGCCAGCAGTTACTTCGCGACTGAGCAGTTCTTC. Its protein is CASSYFATEQFF.

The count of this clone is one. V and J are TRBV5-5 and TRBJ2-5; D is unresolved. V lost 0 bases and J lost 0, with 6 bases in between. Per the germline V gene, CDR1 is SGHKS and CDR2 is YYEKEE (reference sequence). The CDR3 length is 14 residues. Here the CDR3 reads CASSLVWDQETQYF. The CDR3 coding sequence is TGTGCCAGCAGCTTGGTATGGGACCAAGAGACCCAGTACTTC.

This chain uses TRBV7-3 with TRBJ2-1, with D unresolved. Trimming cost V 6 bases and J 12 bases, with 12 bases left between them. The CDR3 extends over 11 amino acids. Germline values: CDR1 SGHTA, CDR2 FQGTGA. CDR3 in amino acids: CASSQRVGQFF. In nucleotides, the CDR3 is TGTGCCAGCAGTCAACGGGTAGGGCAGTTCTTC.

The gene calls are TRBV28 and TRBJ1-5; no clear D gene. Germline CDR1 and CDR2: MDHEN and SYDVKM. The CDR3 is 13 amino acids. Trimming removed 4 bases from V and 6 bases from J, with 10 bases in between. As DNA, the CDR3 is TGTGCCAGCAGTTCCGGCTTTACTCAGCCCCAGCATTTT. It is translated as CASSSGFTQPQHF.

This CDR3 reads CASSPAGGTDTQYF. The CDR3 DNA reads TGTGCCAGCAGTCCAGCGGGGGGCACAGATACGCAGTATTTT. The chain employs TRBV2 and TRBJ2-3; 8 bases fit TRBD2. The germline gives CDR1 SNHLY, CDR2 FYNNEI. The CDR3 loop spans 14 amino acids. V dropped 5 bases and J dropped 1; count of bases not matched to a gene: 2.

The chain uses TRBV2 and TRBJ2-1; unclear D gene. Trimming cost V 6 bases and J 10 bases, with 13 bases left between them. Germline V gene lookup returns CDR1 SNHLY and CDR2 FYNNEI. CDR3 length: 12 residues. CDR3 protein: CASRTAPGEQFF. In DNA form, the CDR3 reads TGTGCCAGCAGGACTGCGCCCGGGGAGCAGTTCTTC. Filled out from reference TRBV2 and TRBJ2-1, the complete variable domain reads EPEVTQTPSHQVTQMGQEVILRCVPISNHLYFYWYRQILGQKVEFLVSFYNNEISEKSEIFDDQFSVERPDGSNFTLKIRSTKLEDSAMYFCASRTAPGEQFFGPGTRLTVL.

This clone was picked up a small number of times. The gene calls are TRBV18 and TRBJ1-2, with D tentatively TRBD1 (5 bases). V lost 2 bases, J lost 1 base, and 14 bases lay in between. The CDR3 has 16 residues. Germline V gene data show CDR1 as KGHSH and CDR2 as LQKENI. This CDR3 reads CASSPETVLNNYGYTF. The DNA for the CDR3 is TGTGCCAGCTCACCAGAGACAGTCCTGAATAACTATGGCTACACCTTC. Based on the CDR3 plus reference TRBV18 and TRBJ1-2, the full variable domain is NAGVMQNPRHLVRRRGQEARLRCSPMKGHSHVYWYRQLPEEGLKFMVYLQKENIIDESGMPKERFSAEFPKEGPSILRIQQVVRGDSAAYFCASSPETVLNNYGYTFGSGTRLTVV.

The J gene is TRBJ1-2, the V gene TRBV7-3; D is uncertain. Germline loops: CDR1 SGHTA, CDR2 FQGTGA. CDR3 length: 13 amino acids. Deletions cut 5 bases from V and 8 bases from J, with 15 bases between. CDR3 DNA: TGTGCCAGCAGCGCCGGACGGTCTGGGGGCTACACCTTC. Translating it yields CASSAGRSGGYTF. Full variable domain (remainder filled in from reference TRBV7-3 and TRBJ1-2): GAGVSQTPSNKVTEKGKYVELRCDPISGHTALYWYRQSLGQGPEFLIYFQGTGAADDSGLPNDRFFAVRPEGSVSTLKIQRTERGDSAVYLCASSAGRSGGYTFGSGTRLTVV.

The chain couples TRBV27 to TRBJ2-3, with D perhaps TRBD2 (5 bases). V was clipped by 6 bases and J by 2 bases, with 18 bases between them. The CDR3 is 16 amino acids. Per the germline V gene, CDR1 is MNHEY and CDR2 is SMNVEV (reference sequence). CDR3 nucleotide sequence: TGTGCCAGCAGCCCATCAACGGGGAAACCCACAGATACGCAGTATTTT. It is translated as CASSPSTGKPTDTQYF.

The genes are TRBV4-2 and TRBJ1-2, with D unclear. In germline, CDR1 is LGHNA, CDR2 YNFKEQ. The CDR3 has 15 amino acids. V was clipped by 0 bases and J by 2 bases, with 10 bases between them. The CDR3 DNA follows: TGTGCCAGCAGCCAAGATAGGGCCTTCAACTATGGCTACACCTTC. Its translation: CASSQDRAFNYGYTF.

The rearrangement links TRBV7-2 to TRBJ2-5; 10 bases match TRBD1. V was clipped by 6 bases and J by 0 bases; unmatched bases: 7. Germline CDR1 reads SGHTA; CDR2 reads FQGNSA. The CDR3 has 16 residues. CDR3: CASSRTGGSYQETQYF. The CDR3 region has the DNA TGTGCCAGCAGTAGGACAGGGGGTTCGTACCAAGAGACCCAGTACTTC.

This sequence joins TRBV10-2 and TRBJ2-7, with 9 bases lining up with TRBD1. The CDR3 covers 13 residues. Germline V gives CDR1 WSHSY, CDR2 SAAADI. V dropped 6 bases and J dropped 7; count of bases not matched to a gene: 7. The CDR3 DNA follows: TGCGCCAGCAGCGGGACAGGGATACGAGAGCAGTACTTC. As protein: CASSGTGIREQYF.

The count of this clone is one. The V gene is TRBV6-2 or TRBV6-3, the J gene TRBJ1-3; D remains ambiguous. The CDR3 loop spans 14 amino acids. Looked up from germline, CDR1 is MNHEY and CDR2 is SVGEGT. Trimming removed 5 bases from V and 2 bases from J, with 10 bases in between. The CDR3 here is CASSRGGAGNTIYF. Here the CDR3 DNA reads TGTGCCAGCAGTAGAGGAGGAGCTGGAAACACCATATATTTT.

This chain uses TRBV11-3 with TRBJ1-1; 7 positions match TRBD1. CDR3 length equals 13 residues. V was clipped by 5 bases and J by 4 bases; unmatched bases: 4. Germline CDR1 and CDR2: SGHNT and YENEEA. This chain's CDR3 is CASSRQGTTEAFF. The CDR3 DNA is TGTGCCAGCAGCCGACAGGGAACCACTGAAGCTTTCTTT.

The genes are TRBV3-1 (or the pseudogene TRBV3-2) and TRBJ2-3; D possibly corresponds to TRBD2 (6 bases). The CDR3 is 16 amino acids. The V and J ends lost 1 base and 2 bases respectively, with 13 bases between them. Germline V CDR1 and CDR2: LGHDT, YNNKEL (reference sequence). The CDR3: CASSQGVREYTDTQYF. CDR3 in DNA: TGTGCCAGCAGCCAAGGCGTTCGGGAGTACACAGATACGCAGTATTTT.

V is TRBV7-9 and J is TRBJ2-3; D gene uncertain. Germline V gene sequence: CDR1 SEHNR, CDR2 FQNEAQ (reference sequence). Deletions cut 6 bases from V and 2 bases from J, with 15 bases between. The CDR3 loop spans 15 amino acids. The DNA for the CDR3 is TGTGCCAGCAGGAATGGACGGAGACCCACAGATACGCAGTATTTT. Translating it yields CASRNGRRPTDTQYF.

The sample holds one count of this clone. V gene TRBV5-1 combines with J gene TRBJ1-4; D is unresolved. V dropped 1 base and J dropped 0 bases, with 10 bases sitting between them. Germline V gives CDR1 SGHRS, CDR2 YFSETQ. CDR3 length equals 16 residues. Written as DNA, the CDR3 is TGCGCCAGCAGCTTGAGTAACATCGCAACTAATGAAAAACTGTTTTTT. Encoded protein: CASSLSNIATNEKLFF.

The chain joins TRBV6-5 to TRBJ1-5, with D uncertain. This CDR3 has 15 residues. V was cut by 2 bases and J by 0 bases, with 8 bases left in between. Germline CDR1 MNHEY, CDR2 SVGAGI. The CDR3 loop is CASSYRGGSNQPQHF. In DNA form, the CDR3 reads TGTGCCAGCAGTTACCGGGGAGGTAGCAATCAGCCCCAGCATTTT.

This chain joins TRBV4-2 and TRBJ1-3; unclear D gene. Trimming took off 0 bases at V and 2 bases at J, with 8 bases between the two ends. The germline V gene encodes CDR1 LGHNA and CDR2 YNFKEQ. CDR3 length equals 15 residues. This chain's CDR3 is CASSQDRSTGNTIYF. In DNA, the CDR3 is TGTGCCAGCAGCCAAGACAGAAGTACTGGAAACACCATATATTTT.